These T cell receptor beta chains were read from a single sample in a study of vaccination effects on CD4 cells after COVID-19. No antigen has been assigned to these receptors. Measured with immunoSEQ multiplex PCR; TCRdb has only the in-frame clones, and not every one. Of tens of thousands of clones listed, 60% to 80% are singletons. Sequenced here: CD4+ T cells from PBMCs cultured with HCoV-NL63 spike peptides, sampled before COVID-19 vaccination. These receptors were collected from a human donor who received a COVID-19 vaccine. Both conserved end residues are part of each CDR3. Fields, in order: V gene, D gene, clone size, J gene, CDR3 protein, CDR3 DNA. A D gene is named only where the DNA matches it firmly. Rows may omit the clone size; those that give it use once, few, many or a size class.

TRBV2,-,few,TRBJ1-1,CASSEQQGTEAFF,TGTGCCAGCAGTGAACAGCAGGGCACTGAAGCTTTCTTT
TRBV19,-,-,TRBJ1-5,CASGLNSNQPQHF,TGTGCCAGTGGGCTTAATAGCAATCAGCCCCAGCATTTT
TRBV10-1,-,once,TRBJ2-4,CASSVREIQYF,TGCGCCAGCAGTGTTAGGGAAATTCAGTACTTC
TRBV6-5,-,-,TRBJ1-1,CASSYGDWDTEAFF,TGTGCCAGCAGTTACGGTGATTGGGACACTGAAGCTTTCTTT
TRBV5-4,-,-,TRBJ2-3,CASSAGHQISTDTQYF,TGTGCCAGCAGCGCGGGACACCAGATTAGCACAGATACGCAGTATTTT
TRBV4-3,-,-,TRBJ2-3,CASSQEIRSYGTQYF,TGCGCCAGCAGCCAAGAAATACGGTCCTACGGGACGCAGTATTTT
TRBV19,TRBD1,-,TRBJ1-1,CASGPGQRMNTEAFF,TGTGCCAGTGGACCGGGACAGAGGATGAACACTGAAGCTTTCTTT
TRBV3-1/TRBV3-2,-,-,TRBJ2-3,CASRRGGGGDTQYF,TGTGCCAGCAGGCGAGGGGGAGGAGGAGATACGCAGTATTTT
TRBV27,-,-,TRBJ1-5,CASSRDTRTAMRSNQPQHF,TGTGCCAGCAGTAGGGACACCCGGACCGCTATGAGGAGCAATCAGCCCCAGCATTTT
TRBV7-2,-,-,TRBJ1-5,CASSWDGAQPQHF,TGTGCCAGCAGTTGGGACGGGGCTCAGCCCCAGCATTTT
TRBV19,TRBD1,-,TRBJ2-1,CASSGRDRGYNEQFF,TGTGCCAGTAGTGGCCGGGACAGGGGTTACAATGAGCAGTTCTTC
TRBV29-1,-,-,TRBJ2-5,CSVAQETQYF,TGCAGCGTCGCCCAAGAGACCCAGTACTTC
TRBV24-1,TRBD1,-,TRBJ1-5,CATSDPGTGEGPQHF,TGTGCCACCAGTGATCCCGGGACAGGGGAGGGGCCCCAGCATTTT
TRBV11-1,-,few,TRBJ2-5,CASRKGQGSGTQYF,TGTGCCAGCAGGAAGGGGCAGGGGTCAGGGACCCAGTACTTC
TRBV3-1/TRBV3-2,TRBD1,-,TRBJ2-1,CASSQDFGTGLYNEQFF,TGTGCCAGCAGCCAAGATTTTGGGACAGGGCTCTACAATGAGCAGTTCTTC
TRBV5-1,-,-,TRBJ1-3,CASSLSDSGNTIYF,TGCGCCAGCAGCTTGTCGGACTCTGGAAACACCATATATTTT
TRBV9,-,-,TRBJ2-6,CASSAAPRGSGANVLTF,TGTGCCAGCAGCGCCGCCCCTCGGGGTTCTGGGGCCAACGTCCTGACTTTC
TRBV25-1,TRBD2,few,TRBJ2-2,CAISPSGGAYTGELFF,TGTGCCATCTCGCCCAGCGGGGGGGCGTATACCGGGGAGCTGTTTTTT
TRBV6-6,TRBD1,-,TRBJ2-3,CASGRQGHGDTQYF,TGTGCCAGCGGGAGACAGGGGCATGGAGATACGCAGTATTTT
TRBV5-1,-,-,TRBJ2-1,CASSLEAGSYNEQFF,TGCGCCAGCAGCTTGGAGGCAGGGTCCTACAATGAGCAGTTCTTC
TRBV5-4,TRBD2,-,TRBJ2-1,CASSAASGGPREQFF,TGTGCCAGCAGCGCCGCTAGCGGGGGGCCACGTGAGCAGTTCTTC
TRBV18,-,-,TRBJ2-5,CASSPAGLETQYF,TGTGCCAGCTCACCAGCCGGTCTGGAGACCCAGTACTTC
TRBV5-1,-,few,TRBJ2-2,CASSLGGGGTGELFF,TGCGCCAGCAGCTTGGGGGGAGGCGGAACCGGGGAGCTGTTTTTT
TRBV6-6,-,-,TRBJ1-3,CASSYSSGQGNTIYF,TGTGCCAGCAGTTACTCGAGTGGGCAGGGAAACACCATATATTTT
TRBV7-6,-,-,TRBJ2-2,CASSFSGLSGELFF,TGTGCCAGCAGCTTCTCCGGGTTGTCCGGGGAGCTGTTTTTT
TRBV19,TRBD1,-,TRBJ2-2,CASRFSGQGDTGELFF,TGTGCCAGTAGGTTTTCGGGACAGGGCGACACCGGGGAGCTGTTTTTT
TRBV19,-,-,TRBJ2-1,CASSIGANEQFF,TGTGCCAGTAGTATCGGGGCGAATGAGCAGTTCTTC
TRBV18,-,-,TRBJ1-2,CASSPSAGENYGYTF,TGTGCCAGCTCACCATCGGCAGGGGAAAACTATGGCTACACCTTC
TRBV27,TRBD1,-,TRBJ1-5,CASSKTYLTGPHSNQPQHF,TGTGCCAGCAGCAAAACCTACCTGACAGGGCCACATAGCAATCAGCCCCAGCATTTT
TRBV7-2,TRBD1,-,TRBJ2-4,CASSLVLTGNKNIQYF,TGTGCCAGCAGCTTAGTTTTGACAGGGAACAAAAACATTCAGTACTTC
TRBV7-7,-,-,TRBJ2-5,CASSLVNRGETQYF,TGTGCCAGCAGCTTAGTTAATCGGGGAGAGACCCAGTACTTC
TRBV2,-,-,TRBJ2-6,CASRGGVAGKGSGANVLTF,TGTGCCAGCAGGGGGGGCGTGGCTGGGAAAGGGTCTGGGGCCAACGTCCTGACTTTC
TRBV7-2,TRBD2,-,TRBJ2-3,CASSLGLRGGRFADTQYF,TGTGCCAGCAGCTTAGGTTTGCGGGGGGGCCGGTTCGCAGATACGCAGTATTTT
TRBV2,-,few,TRBJ1-1,CASRLRNTEAFF,TGTGCCAGCCGACTCAGGAACACTGAAGCTTTCTTT
TRBV19,-,-,TRBJ2-5,CASSDSYQETQYF,TGTGCCAGCTCGGACAGCTACCAAGAGACCCAGTACTTC
TRBV7-9,TRBD2,-,TRBJ2-4,CASSYSGGARNIQYF,TGTGCCAGCAGCTACAGCGGGGGGGCCAGGAACATTCAGTACTTC
TRBV12-3/TRBV12-4,-,once,TRBJ1-2,CASRPMNYGYTF,TGTGCCAGCAGACCTATGAACTATGGCTACACCTTC
TRBV27,TRBD2,-,TRBJ2-1,CASSAGTSGYNEQFF,TGTGCCAGCAGTGCCGGGACTAGCGGATACAATGAGCAGTTCTTC
TRBV7-2,-,-,TRBJ2-5,CATNRRVSGQETQYF,TGTGCCACTAATCGACGCGTATCCGGGCAAGAGACCCAGTACTTC
TRBV20-1,-,few,TRBJ1-3,CSASRRFESTGNTIYF,TGCAGTGCTAGTCGGAGGTTTGAATCAACTGGAAACACCATATATTTT
TRBV2,-,-,TRBJ1-2,CASSVTMFPHHGYTF,TGTGCCAGCAGTGTAACCATGTTTCCCCATCATGGCTACACCTTC
TRBV12-3/TRBV12-4,-,-,TRBJ1-5,CASAQGRNQPQHF,TGTGCCAGCGCCCAGGGGCGGAATCAGCCCCAGCATTTT
TRBV18,-,once,TRBJ2-5,CASSPGRDQETQYF,TGTGCCAGCTCACCCGGAAGGGACCAAGAGACCCAGTACTTC
TRBV7-3,-,-,TRBJ2-5,CASSLNRVGQQETQYF,TGTGCCAGCAGCTTAAACAGGGTGGGTCAACAAGAGACCCAGTACTTC
TRBV7-8,-,-,TRBJ2-2,CASSPTGELFF,TGTGCCAGCAGCCCGACCGGGGAGCTGTTTTTT
TRBV5-6,-,-,TRBJ2-2,CASSFSTSGDTGELFF,TGTGCCAGCAGCTTTTCGACTTCGGGGGACACCGGGGAGCTGTTTTTT
TRBV4-1,-,-,TRBJ2-3,CASSQDRVADTQYF,TGCGCCAGCAGCCAAGACAGGGTTGCAGATACGCAGTATTTT
TRBV12-3/TRBV12-4,-,few,TRBJ1-1,CASSLLVNTEAFF,TGTGCCAGCAGTTTGTTAGTGAACACTGAAGCTTTCTTT
TRBV5-4,-,few,TRBJ2-5,CASSLGGAETQYF,TGTGCCAGCAGCTTGGGAGGGGCAGAGACCCAGTACTTC
TRBV18,-,-,TRBJ1-4,CASSPELANEKLFF,TGTGCCAGCTCACCGGAATTAGCTAATGAAAAACTGTTTTTT